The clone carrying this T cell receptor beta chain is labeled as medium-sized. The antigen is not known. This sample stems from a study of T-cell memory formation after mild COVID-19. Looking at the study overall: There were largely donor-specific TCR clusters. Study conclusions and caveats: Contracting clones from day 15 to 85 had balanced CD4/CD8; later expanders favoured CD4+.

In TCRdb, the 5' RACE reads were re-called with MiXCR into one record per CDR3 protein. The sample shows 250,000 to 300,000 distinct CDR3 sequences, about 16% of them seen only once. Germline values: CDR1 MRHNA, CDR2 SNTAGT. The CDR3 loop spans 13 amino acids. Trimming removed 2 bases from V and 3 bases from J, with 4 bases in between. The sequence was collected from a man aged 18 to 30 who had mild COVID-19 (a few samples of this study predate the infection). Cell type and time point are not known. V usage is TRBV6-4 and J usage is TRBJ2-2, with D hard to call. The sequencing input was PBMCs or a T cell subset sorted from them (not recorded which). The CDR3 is CASSDRDTGELFF. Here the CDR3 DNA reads TGTGCCAGCAGTGACAGGGACACCGGGGAGCTGTTTTTT.